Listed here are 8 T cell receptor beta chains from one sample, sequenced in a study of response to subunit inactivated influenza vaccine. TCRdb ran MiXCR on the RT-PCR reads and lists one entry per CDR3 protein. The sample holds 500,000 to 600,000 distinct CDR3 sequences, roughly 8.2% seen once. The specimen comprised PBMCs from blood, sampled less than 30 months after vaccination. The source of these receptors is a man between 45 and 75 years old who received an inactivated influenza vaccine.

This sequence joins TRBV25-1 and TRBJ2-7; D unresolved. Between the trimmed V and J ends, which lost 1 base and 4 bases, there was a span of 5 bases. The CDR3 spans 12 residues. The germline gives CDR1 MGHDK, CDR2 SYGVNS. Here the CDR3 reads CASSESPYEQYF. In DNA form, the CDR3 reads TGTGCCAGCAGTGAATCCCCTTACGAGCAGTACTTC.

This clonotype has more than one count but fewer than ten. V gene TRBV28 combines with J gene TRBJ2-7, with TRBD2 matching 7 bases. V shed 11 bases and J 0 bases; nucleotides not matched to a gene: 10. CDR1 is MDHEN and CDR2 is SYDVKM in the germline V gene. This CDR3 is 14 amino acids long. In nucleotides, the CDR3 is TGTGCCGGCGTAGCGGGTTCAAGCTCCTACGAGCAGTACTTC. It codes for CAGVAGSSSYEQYF.

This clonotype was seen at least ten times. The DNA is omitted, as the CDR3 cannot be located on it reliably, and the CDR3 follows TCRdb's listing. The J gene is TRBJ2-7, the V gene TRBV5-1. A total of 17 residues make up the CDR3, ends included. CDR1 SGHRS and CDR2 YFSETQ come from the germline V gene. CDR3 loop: CASSLESGFGNGYEQYF.

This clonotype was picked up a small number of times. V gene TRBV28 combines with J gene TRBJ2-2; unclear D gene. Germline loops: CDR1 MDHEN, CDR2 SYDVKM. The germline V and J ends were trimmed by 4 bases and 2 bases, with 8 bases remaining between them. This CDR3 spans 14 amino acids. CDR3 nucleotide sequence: TGTGCCAGCAGTTCGGACCGTAACACCGGGGAGCTGTTTTTT. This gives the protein CASSSDRNTGELFF. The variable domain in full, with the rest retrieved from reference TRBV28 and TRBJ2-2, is DVKVTQSSRYLVKRTGEKVFLECVQDMDHENMFWYRQDPGLGLRLIYFSYDVKMKEKGDIPEGYSVSREKKERFSLILESASTNQTSMYLCASSSDRNTGELFFGEGSRLTVL.

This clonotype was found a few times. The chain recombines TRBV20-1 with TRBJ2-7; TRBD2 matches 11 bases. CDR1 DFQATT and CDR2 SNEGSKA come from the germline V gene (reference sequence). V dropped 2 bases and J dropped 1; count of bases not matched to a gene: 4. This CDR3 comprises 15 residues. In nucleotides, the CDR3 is TGCAGTGCTAGAACTAGCGGGAGAAGGTCCTACGAGCAGTACTTC. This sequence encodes CSARTSGRRSYEQYF.

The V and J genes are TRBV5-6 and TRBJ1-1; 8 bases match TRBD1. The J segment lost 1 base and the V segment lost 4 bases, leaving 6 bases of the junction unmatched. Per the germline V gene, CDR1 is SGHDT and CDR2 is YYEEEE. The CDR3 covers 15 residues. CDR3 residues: CASSDPDRANTEAFF. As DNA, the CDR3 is TGTGCCAGCAGCGATCCGGACAGGGCGAACACTGAAGCTTTCTTT.

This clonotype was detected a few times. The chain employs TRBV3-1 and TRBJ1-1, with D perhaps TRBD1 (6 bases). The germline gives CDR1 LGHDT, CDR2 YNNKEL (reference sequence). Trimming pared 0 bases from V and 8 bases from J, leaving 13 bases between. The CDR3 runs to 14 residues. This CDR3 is CASSQEGATGEAFF. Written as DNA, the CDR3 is TGTGCCAGCAGCCAAGAGGGGGCAACAGGGGAAGCTTTCTTT.

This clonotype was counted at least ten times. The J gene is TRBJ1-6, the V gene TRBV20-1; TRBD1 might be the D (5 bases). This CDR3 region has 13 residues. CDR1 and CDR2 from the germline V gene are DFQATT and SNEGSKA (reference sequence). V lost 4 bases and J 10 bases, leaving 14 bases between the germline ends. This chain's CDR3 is CSAKDTSRSPLHF. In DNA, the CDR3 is TGCAGTGCTAAGGACACAAGCAGGTCACCCCTCCACTTT.